This TCR beta chain was identified during a study of cytomegalovirus exposure and HLA in healthy donors. Study-wide background: Among approximately 390 genotyped donors, approximately 80% fell in the Caucasian-associated ancestry cluster. Findings and limits, study-wide: By a later analysis, the bulk of CMV-associated TCR beta chains appeared HLA-restricted.

Germline loops: CDR1 MNHNS, CDR2 SASEGT. This CDR3 region has 17 residues. With 4 bases clipped from V and 4 bases from J, the junction kept 13 bases outside the gene matches. In the case of this clone: Its cognate antigen is unknown.

Primers: 60 Vbeta forward and 13 Jbeta reverse. Method: immunoSEQ multiplex PCR; TCRdb's copy keeps in-frame clones and lacks some. The table lists 99,000 or so clones, over 75% of them singletons. The rearrangement uses TRBV6-1 and TRBJ2-3; 8 bases are shared with TRBD1. The receptor comes from a woman between 18 and 30 years old in good health and CMV-seropositive. The sample comprised PBMCs. The CDR3: CASSADLARGRPDTQYF. In DNA form, the CDR3 reads TGTGCCAGCAGTGCCGACCTCGCCAGGGGGCGACCAGATACGCAGTATTTT.